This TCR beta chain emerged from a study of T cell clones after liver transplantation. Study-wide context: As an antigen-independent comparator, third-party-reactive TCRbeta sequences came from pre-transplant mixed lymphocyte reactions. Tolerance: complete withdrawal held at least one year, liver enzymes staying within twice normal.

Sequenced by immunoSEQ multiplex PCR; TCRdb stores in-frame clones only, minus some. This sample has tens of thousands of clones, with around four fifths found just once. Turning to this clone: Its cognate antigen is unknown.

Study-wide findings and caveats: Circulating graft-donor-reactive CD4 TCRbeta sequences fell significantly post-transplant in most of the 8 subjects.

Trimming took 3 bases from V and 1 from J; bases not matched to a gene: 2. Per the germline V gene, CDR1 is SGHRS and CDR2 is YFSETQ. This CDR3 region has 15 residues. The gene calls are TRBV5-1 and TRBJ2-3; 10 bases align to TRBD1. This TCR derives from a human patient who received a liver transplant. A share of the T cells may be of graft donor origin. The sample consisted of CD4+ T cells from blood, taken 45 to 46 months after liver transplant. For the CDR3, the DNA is TGCGCCAGCAGCTCTGGACAGGGGGGCACAGATACGCAGTATTTT. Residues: CASSSGQGGTDTQYF.